This T cell receptor (beta chain) stems from a study of blood T cell repertoires in COVID-19. CDR3 length equals 16 residues. V was clipped by 3 bases and J by 3 bases; unmatched bases: 5. Germline lookup yields CDR1 MNHEY and CDR2 SMNVEV (reference sequence). Sequencing was performed with immunoSEQ multiplex PCR; in TCRdb, only in-frame clones are kept and a portion is missing. The repertoire consists of about 130,000 clones, with roughly 83% occurring once and the leading ten covering approximately 13%. The sample was peripheral blood. This TCR derives from a woman aged 25 to 39 who had recovered from COVID-19. The chain couples TRBV27 to TRBJ2-1; TRBD1 matches 10 bases. This CDR3 reads CASSFRTGGHYNEQFF. CDR3 sequence (DNA): TGTGCCAGCAGTTTCCGGACAGGGGGACACTACAATGAGCAGTTCTTC.